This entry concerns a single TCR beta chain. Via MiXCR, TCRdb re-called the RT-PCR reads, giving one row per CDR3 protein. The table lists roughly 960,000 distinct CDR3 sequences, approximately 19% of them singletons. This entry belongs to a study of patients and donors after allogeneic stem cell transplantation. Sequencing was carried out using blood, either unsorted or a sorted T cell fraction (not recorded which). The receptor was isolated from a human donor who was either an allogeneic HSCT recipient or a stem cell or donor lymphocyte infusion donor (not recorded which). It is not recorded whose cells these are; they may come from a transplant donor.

The CDR3 DNA reads TGTGCCAGCAGCCGTAGGACAGACTCTGGAAACACCATATATTTT. Protein product: CASSRRTDSGNTIYF. The chain has TRBV7-9 and TRBJ1-3; TRBD1 is a possible D gene (6 bases). V was shortened by 5 bases and J by 0 bases, with 11 bases between the two germline ends. CDR3 size: 15 residues. Germline V lookup: CDR1 SEHNR, CDR2 FQNEAQ (reference sequence).